A single sample gave rise to the 12 T cell receptor beta chains below, sequenced in a study of blood T cell repertoires in COVID-19. This table comes from immunoSEQ multiplex PCR, and its TCRdb copy is limited to in-frame clones, with some not included. The sample contains about 130,000 clones, around 86% of which appear only once. Material for sequencing was peripheral blood. The receptors shown here come from a man aged 35 to 55 with active or convalescent COVID-19.

The chain combines TRBV11-2 with TRBJ1-1; the D gene is possibly TRBD1 (5 bases). Germline V gene sequence: CDR1 SGHAT, CDR2 FQNNGV. The CDR3 contains 13 residues. With 5 bases removed from V and 1 base from J, the gap between germline ends came to 8 bases. CDR3 DNA sequence: TGTGCCAGCAGCGCTCAGGGGAACACTGAAGCTTTCTTT. Protein sequence: CASSAQGNTEAFF.

The chain carries TRBV27 and TRBJ1-1; D gene ambiguous. The CDR3 covers 15 residues. CDR1 is MNHEY, CDR2 SMNVEV, per germline (reference sequence). V was clipped by 1 base and J by 2 bases, with 11 bases between them. CDR3 sequence: CASSLFESANTEAFF. The CDR3 DNA sequence: TGTGCCAGCAGTTTATTTGAGTCCGCAAACACTGAAGCTTTCTTT.

The V gene is TRBV10-1, the J gene TRBJ2-1, with 9 bases fitting TRBD2. V was clipped by 2 bases and J by 5 bases; unmatched bases: 10. The length of the CDR3 is 17 residues. Germline-derived CDR1 and CDR2 are WNHNN and SYGVQD (reference sequence). In DNA form, the CDR3 reads TGCGCCAGCAGTGAGGGCCTGCTAGCGGGGAGCCACAATGAGCAGTTCTTC. Amino acid sequence: CASSEGLLAGSHNEQFF.

This clone has at least ten counts. The rearrangement uses TRBV9 and TRBJ1-2, with D possibly TRBD1 on 6 matching bases. The germline CDR1 and CDR2 sequences are SGDLS and YYNGEE. This CDR3 contains 14 residues. Between the trimmed V and J ends, which lost 2 bases and 4 bases, there was a span of 12 bases. The CDR3 protein is CASSVSRTAYGYTF. The CDR3 DNA reads as TGTGCCAGCAGCGTCTCCAGGACAGCCTATGGCTACACCTTC.

The rearrangement joins TRBV9 to TRBJ2-2; 8 bases are a match to TRBD1. CDR1 and CDR2 (germline): SGDLS, YYNGEE. Losses at the gene ends were 1 base for V and 4 bases for J; bases not matched to a gene: 6. The CDR3 covers 16 residues. The DNA of the CDR3 is TGTGCCAGCAGCGTACAGGGGGCAGCGGGCACCGGGGAGCTGTTTTTT. This sequence encodes CASSVQGAAGTGELFF.

The rearrangement uses TRBV14 and TRBJ1-1, with TRBD1 matching over 7 bases. Germline trimming cut 0 bases from V and 10 bases from J; bases unmatched to any gene: 11. The germline CDR1 and CDR2 sequences are SGHDN and FVKESK. The CDR3 is 15 amino acids. As DNA, the CDR3 is TGTGCCAGCAGCCAAGATTTTAAGGGGGCGGTTTCAGCTTTCTTT. This codes for CASSQDFKGAVSAFF.

This clone was picked up a small number of times. Other DNA sequences from this sample encode an identical CDR3 as well. V usage is TRBV2 and J usage is TRBJ1-5, with a possible D match to TRBD1 (6 bases). V lost 9 bases and J 2 bases, leaving 17 bases between the germline ends. The CDR3 contains 15 residues. Germline CDR1 SNHLY, CDR2 FYNNEI. CDR3 DNA sequence: TGTGCCAGTAGTCCCCGGGGGGCTGGCAATCAGCCCCAGCATTTT. This gives the protein CASSPRGAGNQPQHF.

The rearrangement links TRBV7-9 to TRBJ1-2; 9 bases agree with TRBD1. Germline V CDR1 and CDR2: SEHNR, FQNEAQ (reference sequence). Trimming took 5 bases from V and 6 from J; bases not matched to a gene: 10. This CDR3 region has 15 residues. The CDR3 sequence: CASSPQGQGIDGYTF. CDR3 sequence (DNA): TGTGCCAGCAGCCCACAGGGACAGGGTATCGATGGCTACACCTTC. The full variable domain, with the rest looked up from reference TRBV7-9 and TRBJ1-2, is DTGVSQNPRHKITKRGQNVTFRCDPISEHNRLYWYRQTLGQGPEFLTYFQNEAQLEKSRLLSDRFSAERPKGSFSTLEIQRTEQGDSAMYLCASSPQGQGIDGYTFGSGTRLTVV.

V is TRBV7-2 and J is TRBJ1-1; 8 bases are a match to TRBD1. This CDR3 region has 14 residues. After removal of 5 bases from V and 3 bases from J, the junction contained 5 bases not matched to a gene. Germline CDR1 reads SGHTA; CDR2 reads FQGNSA. The CDR3 nucleotides are TGTGCCAGCAGCAGGACAGGGTGGGACACTGAAGCTTTCTTT. Its protein is CASSRTGWDTEAFF.

The gene calls are TRBV19 and TRBJ2-3, with 8 positions matching TRBD1. V lost 2 bases and J lost 4; bases outside the gene matches: 5. The CDR3 covers 15 residues. Germline CDR1 is LNHDA and CDR2 is SQIVND (reference sequence). This chain's CDR3 is CASSIRQGHPDTQYF. The CDR3 DNA reads as TGTGCCAGTAGTATAAGACAGGGGCATCCAGATACGCAGTATTTT.

This clone occurred a few times. V is TRBV3-1 (or the pseudogene TRBV3-2) and J is TRBJ2-2, with a possible D match to TRBD1 (5 bases). The CDR3 runs 14 residues. V was pared by 1 base and J by 6 bases, with 9 bases between. Germline values: CDR1 LGHDT, CDR2 YNNKEL (reference sequence). Here the CDR3 reads CASSQGTGSGELFF. The CDR3 DNA reads TGTGCCAGCAGCCAAGGAACAGGATCCGGGGAGCTGTTTTTT.

V and J are TRBV12-5 and TRBJ2-3, with D possibly TRBD2 on 6 matching bases. V gave up 1 base and J gave up 4 bases, with 9 bases separating them. This CDR3 region has 14 residues. Germline V gives CDR1 LGHNT, CDR2 FRNRAP. The CDR3 spells CASGLGGDSDTQYF. The CDR3 DNA reads TGTGCTAGTGGTTTGGGGGGGGACTCAGATACGCAGTATTTT.